This T cell receptor (beta chain) was recorded in a study of identifying expanded T cells in peripheral blood. Study outcomes and limitations: Technical replicates showed about 1.2 changed clones; two weeks about 16.4; four weeks 19. Across healthy donors, higher total template counts meant significantly greater roughly 2-week count variance.

The table came from immunoSEQ multiplex PCR; TCRdb's copy has only in-frame clones and leaves some out. The sample lists 100,000 or so clones, around 89% occurring once. Of note for this clone: Its specificity is not known.

Germline V gives CDR1 LGHNA, CDR2 YSLEER. This CDR3 region has 16 residues. Trimming shortened V by 4 bases and J by 6 bases, and 18 bases separated the two germline ends. The chain combines TRBV4-3 with TRBJ1-4, with a weak D call TRBD1 (6 bases). The clonotype comes from a person aged 18 to 70 in good health. Sample: blood. The chain's CDR3 is CASSPDRGAVHEKLFF. CDR3 in DNA: TGCGCCAGCAGCCCCGACCGGGGGGCGGTTCATGAAAAACTGTTTTTT.